This T cell receptor (beta chain) was recorded in a study of blood T cells in healthy people across ages. Sample-barcoded 5' priming and a J-beta primer mix drove a second PCR of about 6 to 11 cycles. Each CDR3 protein is one row after TCRdb ran MiXCR on the 5' RACE reads. The sample contains 980,000 or so distinct CDR3 sequences, about 44% of which appear only once. Germline CDR1 and CDR2: KGHSY and FQNENV. With V trimmed by 2 bases and J by 7 bases, 6 bases remained unmatched. CDR3 length: 15 amino acids. This rearrangement joins TRBV16 to TRBJ2-1; 9 bases align to TRBD2. The origin of this receptor is a man aged 25 to 45 in good health. Material: blood. This CDR3 is CASSQQAGGTNEQFF. The DNA for the CDR3 is TGTGCCAGCAGCCAACAAGCGGGAGGTACAAATGAGCAGTTCTTC. Variable domain in full (rest from reference TRBV16 and TRBJ2-1): GEEVAQTPKHLVRGEGQKAKLYCAPIKGHSYVFWYQQVLKNEFKFLISFQNENVFDETGMPKERFSAKCLPNSPCSLEIQATKLEDSAVYFCASSQQAGGTNEQFFGPGTRLTVL.